Included here is one T cell receptor (beta chain) sequence, with context. These data are taken from a study of blood T cell repertoires in COVID-19. The wider study: COVID-19 samples collected from the United States, Italy and Spain covered acute and convalescent phases. From T cells, B-cell-depleted T cells, or PBMCs came the material, which was cDNA or gDNA.

Original methodology: By means of reference gene primer amplification, nucleated cell counts were estimated. Assay used: immunoSEQ multiplex PCR; TCRdb lists only in-frame clones, some missing. That table furnishes V, J and clone size, whereas the DNA furnished D and trimming. Seen here are about 230,000 clones, around four fifths observed once, and the top ten hold approximately 2.6%. The sequence was obtained from a woman between 65 and 79 years old with active or convalescent COVID-19. Source material: peripheral blood.

The CDR3 loop is CASSLVNPQGLANTIYF. The CDR3 DNA sequence: TGTGCCAGCAGCTTAGTAAACCCCCAGGGGTTGGCGAACACCATATATTTT. This chain joins TRBV11-2 and TRBJ1-3; a possible D gene is TRBD1 (6 bases). The CDR3 has 17 residues. Looked up from germline, CDR1 is SGHAT and CDR2 is FQNNGV. V shed 1 base and J shed 7 bases, with 20 bases lying between them.